This T cell receptor beta chain was observed in a study of healthy donors' naive CD4 and CD8 T cells. The CDR3 runs 12 residues. Trimming pared 3 bases from V and 9 bases from J, leaving 13 bases between. Germline CDR1 is SQVTM and CDR2 is ANQGSEA. In its sample, this clonotype was seen once. Its antigen is not known. Naive T cells were sorted: CD4+CD8-CD45RO-CD45RA+ for CD4+, CD8+CD4-CD45RA+CD27bright for CD8+. A linear amplification protocol produced the TCR libraries from approximately 460 ng of total RNA. From the reads, TCRdb called clonotypes with MiXCR, one entry per CDR3 protein. The repertoire holds roughly 200,000 distinct CDR3 sequences, with over 60% as singletons. Findings and caveats of the study: Positive CDR3 charge linked to CD4+ cells, negative to CD8+ cells. Naive CD4+ and CD8+ cells reportedly differed in usage of most V and J genes.

V and J are TRBV29-1 and TRBJ2-3; a possible D gene is TRBD2 (6 bases). The TCR originated in a pool of human donors in good health; the sample pools cells from several healthy donors. The sample consisted of naive CD4+ and CD8+ T cells sorted from blood, pooled from several donors. The CDR3 loop is CSVEGGIVTQYF. CDR3 nucleotides: TGCAGCGTTGAGGGAGGAATTGTCACGCAGTATTTT.